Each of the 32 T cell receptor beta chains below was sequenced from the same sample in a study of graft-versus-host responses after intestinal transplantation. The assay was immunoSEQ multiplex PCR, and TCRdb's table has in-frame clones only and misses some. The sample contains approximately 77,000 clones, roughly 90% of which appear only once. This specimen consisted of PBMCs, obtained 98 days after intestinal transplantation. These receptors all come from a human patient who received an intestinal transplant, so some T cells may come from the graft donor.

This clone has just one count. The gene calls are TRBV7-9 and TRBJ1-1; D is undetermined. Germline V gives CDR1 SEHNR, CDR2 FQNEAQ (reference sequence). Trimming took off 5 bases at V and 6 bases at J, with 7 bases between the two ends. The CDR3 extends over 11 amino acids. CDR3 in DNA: TGTGCCAGCAGCATTGGCCCTGAAGCTTTCTTT. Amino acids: CASSIGPEAFF.

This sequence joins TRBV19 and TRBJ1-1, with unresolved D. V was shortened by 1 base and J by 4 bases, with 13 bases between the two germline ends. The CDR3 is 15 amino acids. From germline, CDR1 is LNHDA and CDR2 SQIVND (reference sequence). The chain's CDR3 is CASSIVGNGLTEAFF. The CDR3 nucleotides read TGTGCCAGTAGTATAGTAGGGAATGGCCTCACTGAAGCTTTCTTT.

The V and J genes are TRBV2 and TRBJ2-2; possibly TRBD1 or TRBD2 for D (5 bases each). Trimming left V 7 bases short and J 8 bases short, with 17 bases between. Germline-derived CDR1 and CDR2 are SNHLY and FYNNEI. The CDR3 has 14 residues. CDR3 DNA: TGTGCCAGCAATGGGCAGGGTGTAGCGGGGGAGCTGTTTTTT. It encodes CASNGQGVAGELFF.

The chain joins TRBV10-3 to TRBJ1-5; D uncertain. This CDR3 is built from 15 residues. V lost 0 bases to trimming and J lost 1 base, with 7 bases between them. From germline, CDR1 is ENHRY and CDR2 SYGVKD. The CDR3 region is CAISESDRSNQPQHF. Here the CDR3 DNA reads TGTGCCATCAGTGAGTCGGACCGAAGCAATCAGCCCCAGCATTTT.

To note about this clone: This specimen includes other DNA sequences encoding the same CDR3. For the CDR3, the DNA is TGTGCCAGCAGTCGACAGGGTTACGAGCAGTACTTC. Its translation is CASSRQGYEQYF. The chain recombines TRBV6-5 with TRBJ2-7, with 7 bases identical to TRBD1. The germline V gene encodes CDR1 MNHEY and CDR2 SVGAGI. The CDR3 contains 12 residues. V lost 5 bases and J lost 4; bases outside the gene matches: 2.

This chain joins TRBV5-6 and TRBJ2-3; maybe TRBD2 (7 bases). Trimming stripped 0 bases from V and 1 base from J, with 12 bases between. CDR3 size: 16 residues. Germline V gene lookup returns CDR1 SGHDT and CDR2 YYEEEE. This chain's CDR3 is CASSLAKGGGTDTQYF. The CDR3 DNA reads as TGTGCCAGCAGCTTGGCCAAGGGGGGGGGCACAGATACGCAGTATTTT.

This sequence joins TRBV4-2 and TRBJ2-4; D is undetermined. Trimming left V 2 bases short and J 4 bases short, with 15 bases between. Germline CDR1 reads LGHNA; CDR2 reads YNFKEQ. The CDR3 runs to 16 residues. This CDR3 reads CASSQSPGVTKNIQYF. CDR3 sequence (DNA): TGTGCCAGCAGCCAAAGCCCTGGGGTGACTAAAAACATTCAGTACTTC.

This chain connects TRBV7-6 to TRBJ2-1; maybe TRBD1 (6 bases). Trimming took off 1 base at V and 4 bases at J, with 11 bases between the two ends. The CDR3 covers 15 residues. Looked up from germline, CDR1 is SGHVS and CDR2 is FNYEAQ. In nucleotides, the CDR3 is TGTGCCAGCAGCTTAGTGGGGGCGGGTTACAATGAGCAGTTCTTC. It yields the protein CASSLVGAGYNEQFF.

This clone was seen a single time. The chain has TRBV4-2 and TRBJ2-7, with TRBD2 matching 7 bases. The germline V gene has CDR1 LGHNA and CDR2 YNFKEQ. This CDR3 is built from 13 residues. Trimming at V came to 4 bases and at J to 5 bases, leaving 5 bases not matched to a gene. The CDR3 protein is CASSRGTMHEQYF. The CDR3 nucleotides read TGTGCCAGCAGCCGCGGGACTATGCACGAGCAGTACTTC.

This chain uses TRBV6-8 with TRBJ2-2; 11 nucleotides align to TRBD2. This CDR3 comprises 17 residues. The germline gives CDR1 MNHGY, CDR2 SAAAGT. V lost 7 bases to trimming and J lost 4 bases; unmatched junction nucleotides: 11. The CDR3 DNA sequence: TGTGCCAGCACTGATATAGCGGGGGGGCCAAGCACCGGGGAGCTGTTTTTT. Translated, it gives CASTDIAGGPSTGELFF.

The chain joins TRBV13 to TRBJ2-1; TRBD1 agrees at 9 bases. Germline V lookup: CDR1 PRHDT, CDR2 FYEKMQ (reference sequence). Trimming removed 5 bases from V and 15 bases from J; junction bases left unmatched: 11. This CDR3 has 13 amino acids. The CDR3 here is CASSLLEGTGTFF. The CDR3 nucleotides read TGTGCCAGCAGCCTACTAGAAGGGACAGGGACGTTCTTC.

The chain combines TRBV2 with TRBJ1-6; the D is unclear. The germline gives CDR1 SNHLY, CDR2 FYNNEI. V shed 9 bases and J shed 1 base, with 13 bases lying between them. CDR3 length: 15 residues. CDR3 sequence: CASTSPGSYNSPLHF. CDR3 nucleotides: TGTGCCAGTACTAGTCCGGGATCCTATAATTCACCCCTCCACTTT.

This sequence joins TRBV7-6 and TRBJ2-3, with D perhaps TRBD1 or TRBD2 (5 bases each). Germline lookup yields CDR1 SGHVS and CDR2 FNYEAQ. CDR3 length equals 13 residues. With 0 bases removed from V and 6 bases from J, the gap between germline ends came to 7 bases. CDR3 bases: TGTGCCAGCAGCTTAGCGGGGGTGGATACGCAGTATTTT. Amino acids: CASSLAGVDTQYF.

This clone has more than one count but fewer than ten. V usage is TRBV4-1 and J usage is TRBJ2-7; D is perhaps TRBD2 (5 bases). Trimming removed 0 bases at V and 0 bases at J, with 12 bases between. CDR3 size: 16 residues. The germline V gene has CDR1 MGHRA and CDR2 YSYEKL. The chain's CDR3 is CASSQESHLASYEQYF. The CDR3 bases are TGCGCCAGCAGCCAAGAGTCCCATCTAGCCTCCTACGAGCAGTACTTC.

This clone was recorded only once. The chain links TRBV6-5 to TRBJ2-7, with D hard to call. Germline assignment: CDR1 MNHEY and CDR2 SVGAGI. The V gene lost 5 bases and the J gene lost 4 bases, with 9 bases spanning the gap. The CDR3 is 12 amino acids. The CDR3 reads CASSVDRYEQYF. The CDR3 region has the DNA TGTGCCAGCAGTGTGGACCGGTACGAGCAGTACTTC.

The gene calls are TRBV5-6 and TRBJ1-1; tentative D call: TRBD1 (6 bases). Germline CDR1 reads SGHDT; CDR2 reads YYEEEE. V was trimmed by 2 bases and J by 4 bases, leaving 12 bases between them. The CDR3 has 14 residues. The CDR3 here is CASSFGRGGTEAFF. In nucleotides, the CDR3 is TGTGCCAGCAGCTTTGGGAGGGGGGGCACTGAAGCTTTCTTT. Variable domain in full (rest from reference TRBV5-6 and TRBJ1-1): DAGVTQSPTHLIKTRGQQVTLRCSPKSGHDTVSWYQQALGQGPQFIFQYYEEEERQRGNFPDRFSGHQFPNYSSELNVNALLLGDSALYLCASSFGRGGTEAFFGQGTRLTVV.

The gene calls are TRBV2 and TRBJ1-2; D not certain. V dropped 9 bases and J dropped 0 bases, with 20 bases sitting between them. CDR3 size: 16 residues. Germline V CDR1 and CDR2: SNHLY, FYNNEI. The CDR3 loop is CASPEGAGPANYGYTF. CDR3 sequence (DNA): TGTGCCAGTCCCGAGGGAGCCGGCCCGGCTAACTATGGCTACACCTTC.

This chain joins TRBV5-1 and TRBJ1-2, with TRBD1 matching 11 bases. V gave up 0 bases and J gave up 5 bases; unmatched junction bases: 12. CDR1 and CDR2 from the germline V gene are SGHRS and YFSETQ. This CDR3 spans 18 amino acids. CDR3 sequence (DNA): TGCGCCAGCAGCTTGGAGACCGGGACAGGGGGGCCCCATTATGGCTACACCTTC. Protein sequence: CASSLETGTGGPHYGYTF. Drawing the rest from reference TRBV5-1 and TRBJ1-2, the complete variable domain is KAGVTQTPRYLIKTRGQQVTLSCSPISGHRSVSWYQQTPGQGLQFLFEYFSETQRNKGNFPGRFSGRQFSNSRSEMNVSTLELGDSALYLCASSLETGTGGPHYGYTFGSGTRLTVV.

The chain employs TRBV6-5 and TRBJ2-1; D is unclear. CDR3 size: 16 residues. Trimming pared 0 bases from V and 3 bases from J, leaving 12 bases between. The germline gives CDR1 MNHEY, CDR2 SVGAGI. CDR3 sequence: CASSYSPASLYNEQFF. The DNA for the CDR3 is TGTGCCAGCAGTTACTCGCCGGCTTCTCTCTACAATGAGCAGTTCTTC.

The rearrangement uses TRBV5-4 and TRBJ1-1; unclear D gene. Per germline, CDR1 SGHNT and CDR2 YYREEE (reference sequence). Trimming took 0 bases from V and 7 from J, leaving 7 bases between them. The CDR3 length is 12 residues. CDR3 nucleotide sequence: TGTGCCAGCAGCTTGGAAGGCCTTGAAGCTTTCTTT. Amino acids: CASSLEGLEAFF.

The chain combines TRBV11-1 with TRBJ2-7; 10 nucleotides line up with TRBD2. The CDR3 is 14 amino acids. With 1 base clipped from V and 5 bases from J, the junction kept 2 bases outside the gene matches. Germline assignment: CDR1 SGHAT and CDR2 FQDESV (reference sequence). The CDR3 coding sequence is TGTGCCAGCAGCTTAGGGACTAGCGGAAACGAGCAGTACTTC. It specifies CASSLGTSGNEQYF.

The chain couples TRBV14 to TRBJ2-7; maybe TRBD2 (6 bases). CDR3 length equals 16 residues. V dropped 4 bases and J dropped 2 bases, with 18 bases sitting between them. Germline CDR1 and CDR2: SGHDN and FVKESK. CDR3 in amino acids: CASSPTAGPPAYEQYF. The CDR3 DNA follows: TGTGCCAGCAGCCCTACCGCGGGACCCCCCGCCTACGAGCAGTACTTC.

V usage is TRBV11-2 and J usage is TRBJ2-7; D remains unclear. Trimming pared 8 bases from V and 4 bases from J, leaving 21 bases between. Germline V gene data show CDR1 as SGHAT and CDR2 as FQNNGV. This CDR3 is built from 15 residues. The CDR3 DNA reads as TGTGCCAGCGCTCAAAGTGAGGCTATTTATTACGAGCAGTACTTC. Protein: CASAQSEAIYYEQYF.

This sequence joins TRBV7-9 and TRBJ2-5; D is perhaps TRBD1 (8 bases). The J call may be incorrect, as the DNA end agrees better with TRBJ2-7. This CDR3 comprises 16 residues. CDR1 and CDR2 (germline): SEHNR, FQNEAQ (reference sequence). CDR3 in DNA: TGTGCCAGCAGCTTATTTACAGGGGGGGAACTCTACGAGCAGTACTTC. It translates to CASSLFTGGELYEQYF.

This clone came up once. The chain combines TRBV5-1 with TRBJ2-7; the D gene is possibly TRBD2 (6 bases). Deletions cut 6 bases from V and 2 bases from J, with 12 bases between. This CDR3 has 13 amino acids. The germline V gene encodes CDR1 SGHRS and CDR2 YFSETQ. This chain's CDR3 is CASKEGETYEQYF. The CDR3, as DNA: TGCGCCAGCAAGGAGGGAGAAACCTACGAGCAGTACTTC. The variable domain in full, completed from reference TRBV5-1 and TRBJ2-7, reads KAGVTQTPRYLIKTRGQQVTLSCSPISGHRSVSWYQQTPGQGLQFLFEYFSETQRNKGNFPGRFSGRQFSNSRSEMNVSTLELGDSALYLCASKEGETYEQYFGPGTRLTVT.

In nucleotides, the CDR3 is TGTGCCAGCAGTGACGGGGTGGACTATGGCTACACCTTC. Its protein is CASSDGVDYGYTF. The chain is built from TRBV6-4 and TRBJ1-2; D gene uncertain. Trimming took off 2 bases at V and 3 bases at J, with 7 bases between the two ends. There are 13 residues in the CDR3. Per germline, CDR1 MRHNA and CDR2 SNTAGT.

In DNA form, the CDR3 reads TGTGCCAGCAGTGCCCGGGACAGGGGGCGAAATCAGCCCCAGCATTTT. Translation: CASSARDRGRNQPQHF. The rearrangement joins TRBV28 to TRBJ1-5; 12 nucleotides match TRBD1. CDR3 length: 16 residues. V gave up 5 bases and J gave up 4 bases; unmatched junction bases: 6. Germline assignment: CDR1 MDHEN and CDR2 SYDVKM.

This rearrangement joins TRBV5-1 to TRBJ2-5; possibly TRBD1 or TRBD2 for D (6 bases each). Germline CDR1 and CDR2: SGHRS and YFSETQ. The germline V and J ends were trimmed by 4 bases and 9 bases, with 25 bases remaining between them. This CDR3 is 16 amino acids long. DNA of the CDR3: TGCGCCAGCAGCCCTGCCAGGCCCAGGGGCGGGATTGCCCAGTACTTC. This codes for CASSPARPRGGIAQYF.

In DNA form, the CDR3 reads TGTGCCTGGCCAAGGGCCTACGAGCAGTACTTC. Protein: CAWPRAYEQYF. The chain uses TRBV30 and TRBJ2-7; D gene ambiguous. Deletions cut 5 bases from V and 2 bases from J, with 7 bases between. The CDR3 runs to 11 residues. Per the germline V gene, CDR1 is GTSNPN and CDR2 is SVGIG (reference sequence).

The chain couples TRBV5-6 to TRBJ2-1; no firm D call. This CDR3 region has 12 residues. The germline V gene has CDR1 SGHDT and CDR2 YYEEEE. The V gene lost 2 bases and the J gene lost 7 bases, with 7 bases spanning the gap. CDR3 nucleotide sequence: TGTGCCAGCAGCTTCTTGGGAAATGAGCAGTTCTTC. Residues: CASSFLGNEQFF.

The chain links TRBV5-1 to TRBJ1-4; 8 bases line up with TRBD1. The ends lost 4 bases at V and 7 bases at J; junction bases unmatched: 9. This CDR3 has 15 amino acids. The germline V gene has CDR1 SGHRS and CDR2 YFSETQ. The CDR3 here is CASSPGPDRGEKLFF. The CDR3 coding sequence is TGCGCCAGCAGCCCAGGACCTGACAGGGGTGAAAAACTGTTTTTT.

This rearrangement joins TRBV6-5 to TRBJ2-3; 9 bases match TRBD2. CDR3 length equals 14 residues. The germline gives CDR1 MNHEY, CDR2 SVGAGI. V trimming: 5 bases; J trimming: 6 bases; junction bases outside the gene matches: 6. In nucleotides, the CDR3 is TGTGCCAGCAGTGATGGGACTAGCTTGGATACGCAGTATTTT. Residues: CASSDGTSLDTQYF.